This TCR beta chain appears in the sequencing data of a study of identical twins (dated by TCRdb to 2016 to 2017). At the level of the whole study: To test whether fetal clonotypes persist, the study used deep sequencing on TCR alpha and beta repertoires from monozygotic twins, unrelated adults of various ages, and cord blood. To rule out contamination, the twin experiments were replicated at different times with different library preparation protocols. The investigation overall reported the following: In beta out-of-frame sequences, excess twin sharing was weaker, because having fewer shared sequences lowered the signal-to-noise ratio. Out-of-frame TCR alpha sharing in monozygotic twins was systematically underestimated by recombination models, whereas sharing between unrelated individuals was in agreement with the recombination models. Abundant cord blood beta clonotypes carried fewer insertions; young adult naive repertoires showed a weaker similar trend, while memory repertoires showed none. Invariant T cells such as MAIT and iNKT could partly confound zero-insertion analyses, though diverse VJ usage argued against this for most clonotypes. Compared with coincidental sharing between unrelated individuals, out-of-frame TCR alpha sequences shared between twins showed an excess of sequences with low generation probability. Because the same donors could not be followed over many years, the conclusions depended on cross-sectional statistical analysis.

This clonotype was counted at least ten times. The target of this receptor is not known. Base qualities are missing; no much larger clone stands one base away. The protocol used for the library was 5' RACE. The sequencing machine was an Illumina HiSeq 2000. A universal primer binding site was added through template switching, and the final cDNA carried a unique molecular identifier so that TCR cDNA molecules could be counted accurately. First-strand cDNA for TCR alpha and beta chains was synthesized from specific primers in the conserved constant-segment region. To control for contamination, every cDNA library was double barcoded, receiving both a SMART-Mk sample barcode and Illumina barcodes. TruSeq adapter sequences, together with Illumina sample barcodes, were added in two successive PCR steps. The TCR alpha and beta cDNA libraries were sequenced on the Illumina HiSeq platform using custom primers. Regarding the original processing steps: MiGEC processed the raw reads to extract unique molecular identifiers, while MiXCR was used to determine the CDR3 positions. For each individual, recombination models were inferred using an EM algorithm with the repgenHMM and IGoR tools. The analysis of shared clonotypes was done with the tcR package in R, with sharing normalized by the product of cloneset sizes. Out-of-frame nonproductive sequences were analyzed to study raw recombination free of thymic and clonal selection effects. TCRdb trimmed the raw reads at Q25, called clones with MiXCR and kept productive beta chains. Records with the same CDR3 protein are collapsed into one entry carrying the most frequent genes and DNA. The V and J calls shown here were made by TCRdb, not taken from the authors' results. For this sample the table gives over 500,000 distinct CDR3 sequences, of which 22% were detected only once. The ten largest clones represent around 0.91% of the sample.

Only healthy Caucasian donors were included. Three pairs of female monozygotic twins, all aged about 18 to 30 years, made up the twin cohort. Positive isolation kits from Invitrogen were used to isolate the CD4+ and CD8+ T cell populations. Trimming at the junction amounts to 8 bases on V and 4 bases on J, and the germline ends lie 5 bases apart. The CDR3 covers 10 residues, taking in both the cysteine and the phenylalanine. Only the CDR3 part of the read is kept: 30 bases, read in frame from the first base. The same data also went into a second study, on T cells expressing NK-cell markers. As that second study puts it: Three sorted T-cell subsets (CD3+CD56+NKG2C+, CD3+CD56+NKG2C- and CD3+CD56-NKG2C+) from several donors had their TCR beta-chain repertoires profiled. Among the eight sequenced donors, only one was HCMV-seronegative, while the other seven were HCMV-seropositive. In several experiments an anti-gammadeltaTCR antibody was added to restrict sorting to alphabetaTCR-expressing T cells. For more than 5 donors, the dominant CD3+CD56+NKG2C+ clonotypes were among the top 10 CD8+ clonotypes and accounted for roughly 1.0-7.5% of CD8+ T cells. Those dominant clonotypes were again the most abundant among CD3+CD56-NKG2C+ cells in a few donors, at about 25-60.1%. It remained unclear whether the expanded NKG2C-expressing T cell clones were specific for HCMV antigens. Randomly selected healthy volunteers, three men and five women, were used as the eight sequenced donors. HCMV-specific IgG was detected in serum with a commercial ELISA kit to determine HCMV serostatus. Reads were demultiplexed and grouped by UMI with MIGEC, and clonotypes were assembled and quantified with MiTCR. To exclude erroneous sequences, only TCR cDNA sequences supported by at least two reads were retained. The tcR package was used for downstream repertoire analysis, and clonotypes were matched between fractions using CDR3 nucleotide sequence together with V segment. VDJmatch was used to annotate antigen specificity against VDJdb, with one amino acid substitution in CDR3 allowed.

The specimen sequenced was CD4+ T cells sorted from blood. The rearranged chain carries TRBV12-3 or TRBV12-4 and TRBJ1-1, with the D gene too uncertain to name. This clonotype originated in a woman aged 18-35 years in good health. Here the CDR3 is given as CASLGTEAFF. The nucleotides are TGTGCCAGCTTAGGCACTGAAGCTTTCTTT.